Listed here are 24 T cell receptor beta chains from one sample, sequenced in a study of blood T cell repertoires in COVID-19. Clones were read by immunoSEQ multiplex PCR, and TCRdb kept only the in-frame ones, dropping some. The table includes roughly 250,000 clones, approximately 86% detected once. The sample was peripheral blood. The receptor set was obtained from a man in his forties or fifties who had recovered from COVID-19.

In nucleotides, the CDR3 is TGTGCCAGTAGTCCCCGACTAGCGGGAGGAGTCAATGAGCAGTTCTTC. It translates to CASSPRLAGGVNEQFF. The chain uses TRBV19 and TRBJ2-1, with TRBD2 matching over 13 bases. Losses at the gene ends were 5 bases for V and 6 bases for J; bases not matched to a gene: 7. CDR3 length equals 16 residues. CDR1 and CDR2 (germline): LNHDA, SQIVND (reference sequence).

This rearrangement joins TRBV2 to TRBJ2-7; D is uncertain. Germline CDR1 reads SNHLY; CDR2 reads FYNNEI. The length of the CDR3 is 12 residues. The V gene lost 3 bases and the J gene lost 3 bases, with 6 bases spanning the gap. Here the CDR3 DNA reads TGTGCCAGCAGTGAGGCTGTCTACGAGCAGTACTTC. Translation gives CASSEAVYEQYF. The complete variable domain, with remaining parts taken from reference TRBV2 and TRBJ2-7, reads EPEVTQTPSHQVTQMGQEVILRCVPISNHLYFYWYRQILGQKVEFLVSFYNNEISEKSEIFDDQFSVERPDGSNFTLKIRSTKLEDSAMYFCASSEAVYEQYFGPGTRLTVT.

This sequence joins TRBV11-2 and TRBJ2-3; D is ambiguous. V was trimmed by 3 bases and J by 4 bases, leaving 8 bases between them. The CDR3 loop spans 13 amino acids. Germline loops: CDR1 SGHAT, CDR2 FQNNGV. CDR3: CASSFSRADTQYF. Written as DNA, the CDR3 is TGTGCCAGCAGCTTTTCCCGGGCAGATACGCAGTATTTT.

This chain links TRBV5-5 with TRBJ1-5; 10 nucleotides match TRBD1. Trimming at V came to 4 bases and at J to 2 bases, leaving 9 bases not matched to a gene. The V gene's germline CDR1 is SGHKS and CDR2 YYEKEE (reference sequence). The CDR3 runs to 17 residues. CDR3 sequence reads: CASSATTGTGGNQPQHF. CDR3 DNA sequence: TGTGCCAGCAGCGCGACGACCGGGACAGGGGGCAATCAGCCCCAGCATTTT.

CDR3 in amino acids: CASSLGLAVGELFF. The CDR3 DNA sequence: TGTGCCAGCAGCTTAGGGCTAGCGGTCGGGGAGCTGTTTTTT. V is TRBV11-1 and J is TRBJ2-2, with 7 nucleotides matching TRBD2. In germline, CDR1 is SGHAT, CDR2 FQDESV (reference sequence). The CDR3 spans 14 residues. V lost 1 base to trimming and J lost 7 bases; unmatched junction nucleotides: 3.

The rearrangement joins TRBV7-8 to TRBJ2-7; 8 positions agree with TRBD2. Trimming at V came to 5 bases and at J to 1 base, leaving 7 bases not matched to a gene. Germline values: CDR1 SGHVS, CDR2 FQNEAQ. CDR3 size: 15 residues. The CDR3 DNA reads TGTGCCAGCAGCCCGTGGCTAGCGGGTTCCTACGAGCAGTACTTC. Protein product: CASSPWLAGSYEQYF.

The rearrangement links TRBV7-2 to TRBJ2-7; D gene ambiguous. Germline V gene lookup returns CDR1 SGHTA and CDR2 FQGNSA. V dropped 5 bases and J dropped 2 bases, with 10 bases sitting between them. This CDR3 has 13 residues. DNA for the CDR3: TGTGCCAGCAGCCTCCCTGGAGCCTACGAGCAGTACTTC. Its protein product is CASSLPGAYEQYF.

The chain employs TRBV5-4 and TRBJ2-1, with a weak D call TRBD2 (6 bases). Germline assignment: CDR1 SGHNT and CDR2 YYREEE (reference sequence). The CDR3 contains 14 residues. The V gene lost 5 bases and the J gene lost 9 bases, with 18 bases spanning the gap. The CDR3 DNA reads TGTGCCAGCAGTATGGGCGGGACCACCAGTGAGCAGTTCTTC. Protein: CASSMGGTTSEQFF.

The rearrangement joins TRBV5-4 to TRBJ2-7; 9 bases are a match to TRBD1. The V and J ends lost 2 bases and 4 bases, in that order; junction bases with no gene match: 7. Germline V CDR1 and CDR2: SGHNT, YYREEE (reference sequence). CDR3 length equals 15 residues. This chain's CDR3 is CASSFPGQGQYEQYF. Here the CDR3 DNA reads TGTGCCAGCAGCTTCCCGGGACAGGGTCAATACGAGCAGTACTTC.

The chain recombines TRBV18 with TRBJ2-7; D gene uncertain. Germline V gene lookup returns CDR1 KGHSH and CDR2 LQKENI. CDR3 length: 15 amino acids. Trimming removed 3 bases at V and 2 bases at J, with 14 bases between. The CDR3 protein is CASSPPVTRTYEQYF. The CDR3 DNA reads TGTGCCAGCTCACCGCCGGTGACGAGGACCTACGAGCAGTACTTC.

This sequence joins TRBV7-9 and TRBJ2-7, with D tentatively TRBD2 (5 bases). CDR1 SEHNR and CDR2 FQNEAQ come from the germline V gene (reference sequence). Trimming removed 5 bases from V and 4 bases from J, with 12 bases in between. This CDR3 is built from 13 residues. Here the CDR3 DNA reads TGTGCCAGCAGCCCGCAACCGGGGTACGAGCAGTACTTC. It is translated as CASSPQPGYEQYF. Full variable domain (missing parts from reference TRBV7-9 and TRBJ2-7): DTGVSQNPRHKITKRGQNVTFRCDPISEHNRLYWYRQTLGQGPEFLTYFQNEAQLEKSRLLSDRFSAERPKGSFSTLEIQRTEQGDSAMYLCASSPQPGYEQYFGPGTRLTVT.

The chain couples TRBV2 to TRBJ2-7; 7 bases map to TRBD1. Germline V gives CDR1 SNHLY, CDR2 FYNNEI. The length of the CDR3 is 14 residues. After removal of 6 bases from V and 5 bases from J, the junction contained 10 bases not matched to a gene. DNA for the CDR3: TGTGCCAGCAGGGAGACAGGGTACATCGACGAGCAGTACTTC. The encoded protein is CASRETGYIDEQYF.

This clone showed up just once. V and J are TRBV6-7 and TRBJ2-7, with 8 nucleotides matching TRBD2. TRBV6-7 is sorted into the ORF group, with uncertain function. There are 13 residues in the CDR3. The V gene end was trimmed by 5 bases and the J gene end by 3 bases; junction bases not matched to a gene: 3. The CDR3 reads CASSPRGGYEQYF. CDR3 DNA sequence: TGTGCCAGCAGTCCCCGGGGGGGCTACGAGCAGTACTTC.

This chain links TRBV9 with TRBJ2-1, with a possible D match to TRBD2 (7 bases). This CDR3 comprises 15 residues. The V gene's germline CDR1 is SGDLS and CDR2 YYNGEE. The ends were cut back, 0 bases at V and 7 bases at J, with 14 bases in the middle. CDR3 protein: CASSVEWGGRNEQFF. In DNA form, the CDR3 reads TGTGCCAGCAGCGTAGAGTGGGGGGGCAGAAATGAGCAGTTCTTC.

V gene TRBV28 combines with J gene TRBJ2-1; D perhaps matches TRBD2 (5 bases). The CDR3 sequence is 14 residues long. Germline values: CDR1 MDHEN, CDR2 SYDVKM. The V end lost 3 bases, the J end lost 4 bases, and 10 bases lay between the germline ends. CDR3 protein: CASSLITGYNEQFF. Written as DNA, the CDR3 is TGTGCCAGCAGTTTGATAACGGGGTACAATGAGCAGTTCTTC.

The CDR3 here is CASSERGGGYGYTF. The CDR3 DNA is TGTGCCAGCAGTGAAAGGGGGGGCGGCTATGGCTACACCTTC. The rearrangement joins TRBV6-1 to TRBJ1-2; D is perhaps TRBD1 (6 bases). V was clipped by 2 bases and J by 4 bases, with 11 bases between them. There are 14 residues in the CDR3. CDR1 MNHNS and CDR2 SASEGT come from the germline V gene.

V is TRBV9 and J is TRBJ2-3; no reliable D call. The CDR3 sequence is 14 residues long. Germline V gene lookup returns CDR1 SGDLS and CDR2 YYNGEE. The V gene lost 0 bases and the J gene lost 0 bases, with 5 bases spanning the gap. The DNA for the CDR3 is TGTGCCAGCAGCGTAGCGGTTAGCACAGATACGCAGTATTTT. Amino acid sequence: CASSVAVSTDTQYF. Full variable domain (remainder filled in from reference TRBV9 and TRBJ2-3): DSGVTQTPKHLITATGQRVTLRCSPRSGDLSVYWYQQSLDQGLQFLIQYYNGEERAKGNILERFSAQQFPDLHSELNLSSLELGDSALYFCASSVAVSTDTQYFGPGTRLTVL.

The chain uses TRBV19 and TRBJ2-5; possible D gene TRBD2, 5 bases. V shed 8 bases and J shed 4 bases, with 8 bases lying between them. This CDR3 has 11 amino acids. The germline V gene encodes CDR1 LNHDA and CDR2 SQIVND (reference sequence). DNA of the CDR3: TGTGCCAGTGCCGCGGGAGAGACCCAGTACTTC. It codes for CASAAGETQYF.

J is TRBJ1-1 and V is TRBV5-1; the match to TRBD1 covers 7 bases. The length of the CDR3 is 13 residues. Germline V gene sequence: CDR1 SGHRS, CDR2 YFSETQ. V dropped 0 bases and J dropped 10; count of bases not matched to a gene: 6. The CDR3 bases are TGCGCCAGCAGCTTGGAGGGGGACAGACCAGCTTTCTTT. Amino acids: CASSLEGDRPAFF.

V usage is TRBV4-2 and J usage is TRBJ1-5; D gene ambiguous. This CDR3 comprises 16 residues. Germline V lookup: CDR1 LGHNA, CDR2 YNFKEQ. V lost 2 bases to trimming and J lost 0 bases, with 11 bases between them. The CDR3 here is CASSQPRSDSNQPQHF. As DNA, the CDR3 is TGTGCCAGCAGCCAACCCCGTTCAGATAGCAATCAGCCCCAGCATTTT.

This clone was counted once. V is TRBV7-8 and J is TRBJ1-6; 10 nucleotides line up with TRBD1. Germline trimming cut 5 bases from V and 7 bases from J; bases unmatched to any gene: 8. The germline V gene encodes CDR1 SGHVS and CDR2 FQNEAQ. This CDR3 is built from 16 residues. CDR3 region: CASSPGQGLPNSPLHF. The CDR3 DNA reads TGTGCCAGCAGCCCGGGACAGGGGCTCCCCAATTCACCCCTCCACTTT.

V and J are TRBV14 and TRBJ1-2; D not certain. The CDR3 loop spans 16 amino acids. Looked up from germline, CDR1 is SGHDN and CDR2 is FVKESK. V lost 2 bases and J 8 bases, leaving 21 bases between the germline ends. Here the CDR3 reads CASSQTPIGREGGYTF. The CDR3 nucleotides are TGTGCCAGCAGCCAAACCCCTATCGGCCGCGAGGGAGGCTACACCTTC.

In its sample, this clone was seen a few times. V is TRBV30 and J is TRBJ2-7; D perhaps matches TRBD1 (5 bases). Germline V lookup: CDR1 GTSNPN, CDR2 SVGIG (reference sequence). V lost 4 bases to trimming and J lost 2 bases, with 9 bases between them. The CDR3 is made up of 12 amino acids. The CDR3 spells CAWTRGPYEQYF. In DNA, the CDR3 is TGTGCCTGGACTAGGGGCCCCTACGAGCAGTACTTC.

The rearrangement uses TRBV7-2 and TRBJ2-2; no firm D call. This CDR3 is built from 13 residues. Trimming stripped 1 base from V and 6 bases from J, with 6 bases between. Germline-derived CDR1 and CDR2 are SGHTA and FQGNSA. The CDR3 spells CASSLVGSGELFF. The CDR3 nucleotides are TGTGCCAGCAGCTTAGTGGGCTCCGGGGAGCTGTTTTTT.